This T cell receptor (beta chain) stems from a study of blood T cells in healthy people across ages. The authors ran a second PCR of 7 to 11 cycles using a sample-barcoded 5' primer and a J-beta primer mix. Every molecule of cDNA carried a tag from a template-switch adaptor with 12 random nucleotides. Each CDR3 protein gets one entry after TCRdb re-called the 5' RACE reads with MiXCR. This sample has 700,000 to 950,000 distinct CDR3 sequences, with approximately 43% found just once. V shed 4 bases and J shed 1 base, with 17 bases lying between them. The CDR3 has 16 amino acids. Germline assignment: CDR1 SGHNT and CDR2 YYREEE (reference sequence).

Sequencing was performed on blood. The receptor's source is a woman in her sixties in good health. The rearrangement joins TRBV5-4 to TRBJ2-5; D ambiguous. Here the CDR3 reads CASSPVGDPSQETQYF. CDR3 DNA sequence: TGTGCCAGCAGCCCCGTTGGAGACCCCTCCCAAGAGACCCAGTACTTC.